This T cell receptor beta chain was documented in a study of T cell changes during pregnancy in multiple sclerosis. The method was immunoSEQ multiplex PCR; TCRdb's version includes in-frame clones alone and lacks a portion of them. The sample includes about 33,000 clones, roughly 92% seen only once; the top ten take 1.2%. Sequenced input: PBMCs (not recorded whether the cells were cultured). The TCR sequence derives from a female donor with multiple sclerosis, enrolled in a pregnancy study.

CDR3 sequence reads: CASSLRDQDTQYF. As DNA, the CDR3 is TGTGCCAGCAGCTTACGGGACCAAGATACGCAGTATTTT. V is TRBV5-6 and J is TRBJ2-3, with D perhaps assigned TRBD1 or TRBD2 (5 bases each). Germline CDR1 SGHDT, CDR2 YYEEEE. Deletions cut 2 bases from V and 5 bases from J, with 9 bases between. This CDR3 comprises 13 residues. Using reference TRBV5-6 and TRBJ2-3 for the parts outside the CDR3, the full variable domain is DAGVTQSPTHLIKTRGQQVTLRCSPKSGHDTVSWYQQALGQGPQFIFQYYEEEERQRGNFPDRFSGHQFPNYSSELNVNALLLGDSALYLCASSLRDQDTQYFGPGTRLTVL.